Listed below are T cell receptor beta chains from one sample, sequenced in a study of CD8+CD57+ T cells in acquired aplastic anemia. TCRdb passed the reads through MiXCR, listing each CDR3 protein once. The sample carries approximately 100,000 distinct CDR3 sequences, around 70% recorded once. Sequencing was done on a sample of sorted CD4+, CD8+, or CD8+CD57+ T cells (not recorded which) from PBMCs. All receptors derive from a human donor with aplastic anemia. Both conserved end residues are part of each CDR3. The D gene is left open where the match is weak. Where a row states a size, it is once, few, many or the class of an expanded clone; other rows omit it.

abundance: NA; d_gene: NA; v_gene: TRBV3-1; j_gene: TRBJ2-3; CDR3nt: TGTGCCAGCAGCCCCCGGGGCCTCAGCACAGATACGCAGTATTTT; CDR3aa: CASSPRGLSTDTQYF
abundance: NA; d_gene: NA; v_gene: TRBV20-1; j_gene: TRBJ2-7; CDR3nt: TGCAGTGCTAGTACCCTTTCCTACGAGCAGTACTTC; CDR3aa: CSASTLSYEQYF
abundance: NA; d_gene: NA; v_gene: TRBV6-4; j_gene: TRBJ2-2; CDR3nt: TGTGCCAGCAGTGACTCTCTGGATACCGGGGAGCTGTTTTTT; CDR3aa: CASSDSLDTGELFF
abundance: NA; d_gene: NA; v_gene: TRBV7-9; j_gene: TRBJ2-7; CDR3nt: TGTGCCAGCCGCCAGGTCAGATCCTACGAGCAGTACTTC; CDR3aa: CASRQVRSYEQYF
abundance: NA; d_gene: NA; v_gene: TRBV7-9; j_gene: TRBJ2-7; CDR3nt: TGTGCCAGCGGCCGGACAGAGAACTACGAGCAGTACTTC; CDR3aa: CASGRTENYEQYF
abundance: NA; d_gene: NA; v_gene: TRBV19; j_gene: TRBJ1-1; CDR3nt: TGTGCCAGTAGTACCCGGGACCTACCAGAAGCTTTCTTT; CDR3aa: CASSTRDLPEAFF
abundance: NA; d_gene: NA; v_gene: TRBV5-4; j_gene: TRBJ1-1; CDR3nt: TGTGCCAGCAGCGCGGACACGAACACTGAAGCTTTCTTT; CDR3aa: CASSADTNTEAFF
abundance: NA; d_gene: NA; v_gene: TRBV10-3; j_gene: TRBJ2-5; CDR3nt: TGTGCCACCGGCCCGGGAGAGACCCAGTACTTC; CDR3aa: CATGPGETQYF
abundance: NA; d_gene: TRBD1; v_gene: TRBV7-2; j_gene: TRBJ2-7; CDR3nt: TGTGCCAGCAGCTTAGTGGGGGACAGGGACGAGCAGTACTTC; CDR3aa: CASSLVGDRDEQYF
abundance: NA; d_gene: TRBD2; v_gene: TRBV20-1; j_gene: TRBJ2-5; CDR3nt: TGCAGTGCTGGAACGACTAGCGGGAGTCTCGAAGGGGCCCAGTACTTC; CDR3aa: CSAGTTSGSLEGAQYF
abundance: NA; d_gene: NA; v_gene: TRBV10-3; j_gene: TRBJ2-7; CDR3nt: TGTGCCATCAAGGAGACCTACGAGCAGTACTTC; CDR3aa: CAIKETYEQYF
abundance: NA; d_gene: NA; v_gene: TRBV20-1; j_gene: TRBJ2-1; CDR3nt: TGCAGCGGGTGGGCTTACAATGAGCAGTTCTTC; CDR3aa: CSGWAYNEQFF
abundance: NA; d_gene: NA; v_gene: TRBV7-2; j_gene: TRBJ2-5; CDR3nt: TGTGCCAGCAGCCGTGGCGGGGCACCCCAAGAGACCCAGTACTTC; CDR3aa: CASSRGGAPQETQYF
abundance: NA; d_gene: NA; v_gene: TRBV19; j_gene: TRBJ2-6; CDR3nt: TGTGCCAGTAGTGACCTGAGTGGGGCCAACGTCCTGACTTTC; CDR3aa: CASSDLSGANVLTF
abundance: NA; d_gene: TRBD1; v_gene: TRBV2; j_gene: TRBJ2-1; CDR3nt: TGTGCCAGCAGTGCCTGGACAGGGATAGTCAATGAGCAGTTCTTC; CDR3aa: CASSAWTGIVNEQFF
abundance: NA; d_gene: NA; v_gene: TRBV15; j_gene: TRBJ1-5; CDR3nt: TGTGCCACCAGCTCCGACGGGGGGCGCGGTCAGCCCCAGCATTTT; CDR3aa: CATSSDGGRGQPQHF
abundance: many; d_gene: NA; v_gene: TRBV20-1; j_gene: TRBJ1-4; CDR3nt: TGCAGTGCAGTCGACAGGCTCTTTAATGAAAAACTGTTTTTT; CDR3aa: CSAVDRLFNEKLFF
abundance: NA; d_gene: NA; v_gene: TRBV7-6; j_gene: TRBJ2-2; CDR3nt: TGTGCCAGCAGCCAGACCTTGACCGGGGAGCTGTTTTTT; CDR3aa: CASSQTLTGELFF
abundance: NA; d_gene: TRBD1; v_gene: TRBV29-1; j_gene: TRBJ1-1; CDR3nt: TGCAGCGCTGTTGGGACAGGGAACACTGAAGCTTTCTTT; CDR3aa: CSAVGTGNTEAFF
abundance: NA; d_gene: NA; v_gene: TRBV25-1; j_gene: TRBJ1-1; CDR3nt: TGTGCCAGCAGTGAATGGGATCGGAACACTGAAGCTTTCTTT; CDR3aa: CASSEWDRNTEAFF
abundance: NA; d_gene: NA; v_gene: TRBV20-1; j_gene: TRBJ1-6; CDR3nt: TGCAGTGCTAGGGGTTGGGGGGCTGGGTATAATTCACCCCTCCACTTT; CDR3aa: CSARGWGAGYNSPLHF
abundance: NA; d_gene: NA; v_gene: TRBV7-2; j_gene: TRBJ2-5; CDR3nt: TGTGCCAGCAGCTTAGCAGGACAGAGGGAGACCCAGTACTTC; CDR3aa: CASSLAGQRETQYF
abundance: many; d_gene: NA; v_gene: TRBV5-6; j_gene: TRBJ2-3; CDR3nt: TGTGCCAGCAGAGCCGGTCTAGGTGGAGATACGCAGTATTTT; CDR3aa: CASRAGLGGDTQYF
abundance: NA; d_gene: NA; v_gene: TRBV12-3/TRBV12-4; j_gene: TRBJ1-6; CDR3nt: TGTGCCAGCAGTTTCCCGTCAACTGCGGTCTATAATTCACCCCTCCACTTT; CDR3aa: CASSFPSTAVYNSPLHF
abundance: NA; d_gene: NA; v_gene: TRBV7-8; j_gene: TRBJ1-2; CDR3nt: TGTGCCAGCAGTCGACAGGACGGACGCTATGGCTACACCTTC; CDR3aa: CASSRQDGRYGYTF
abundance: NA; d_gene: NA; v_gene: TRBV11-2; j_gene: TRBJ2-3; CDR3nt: TGTGCCAGCAGCCCGAGGACACGCCCGGGAGATACGCAGTATTTT; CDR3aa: CASSPRTRPGDTQYF
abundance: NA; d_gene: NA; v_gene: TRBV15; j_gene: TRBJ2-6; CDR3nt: TGTGCCACCAGCAGAGATTGGGCTGGGGCCAACGTCCTGACTTTC; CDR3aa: CATSRDWAGANVLTF
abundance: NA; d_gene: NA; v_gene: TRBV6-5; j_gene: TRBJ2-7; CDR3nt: TGTGCCAGCAGTTACTCGACAGGCGCCGCCTACGAGCAGTACTTC; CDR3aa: CASSYSTGAAYEQYF
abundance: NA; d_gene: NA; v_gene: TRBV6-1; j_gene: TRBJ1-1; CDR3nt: TGTGCCAGCAGTGAATCTGCGGCATTGTACACTGAAGCTTTCTTT; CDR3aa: CASSESAALYTEAFF